The TCR beta chain under discussion was sequenced for a study of cytomegalovirus exposure and HLA in healthy donors. CDR3 length equals 14 residues. V lost 1 base, J lost 3 bases, and 9 bases lay in between. Per the germline V gene, CDR1 is LNHDA and CDR2 is SQIVND (reference sequence). PCR involved 60 Vbeta and 13 Jbeta primers. Some clones are missing from TCRdb's copy, which holds only in-frame ones; the method was immunoSEQ multiplex PCR. This repertoire shows 150,000 to 200,000 clones, about four fifths found once; its top ten account for 1.1%. The rearrangement joins TRBV19 to TRBJ1-1; a weak D match, TRBD1 (6 bases). The receptor was derived from a woman aged 40-49 years in good health and CMV-seronegative. The specimen was PBMCs. The CDR3 spells CASSIGQVDTEAFF. CDR3 DNA sequence: TGTGCCAGTAGTATAGGACAGGTGGACACTGAAGCTTTCTTT.